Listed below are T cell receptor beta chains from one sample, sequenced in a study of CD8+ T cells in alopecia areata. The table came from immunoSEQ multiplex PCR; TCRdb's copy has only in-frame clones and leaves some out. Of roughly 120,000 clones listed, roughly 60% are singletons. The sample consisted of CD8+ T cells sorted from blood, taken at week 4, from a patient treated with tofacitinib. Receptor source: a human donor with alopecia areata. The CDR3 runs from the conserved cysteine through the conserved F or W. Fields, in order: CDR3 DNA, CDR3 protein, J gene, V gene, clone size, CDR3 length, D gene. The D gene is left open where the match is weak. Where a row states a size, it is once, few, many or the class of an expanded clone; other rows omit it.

DNA: TGTGCCAGCAGCGTAGGATCGGGGAGCGGGGGCTACACCTTC
CDR3: CASSVGSGSGGYTF
J: TRBJ1-2
V: TRBV9
size: -
length: 14
D: -

DNA: TGTGCCTGGGGGGGACAGGGAGTTGAAGCTTTCTTT
CDR3: CAWGGQGVEAFF
J: TRBJ1-1
V: TRBV30
size: few
length: 12
D: TRBD1

DNA: TGTGCCAGCAGTACCTTAATGGAGCCCCAGCATTTT
CDR3: CASSTLMEPQHF
J: TRBJ1-5
V: TRBV27
size: few
length: 12
D: -

DNA: TGTGCCTGGAGACTAAGGGCTAGTCATGAGCAGTTCTTC
CDR3: CAWRLRASHEQFF
J: TRBJ2-1
V: TRBV30
size: -
length: 13
D: -

DNA: TGCAGCGTTGAAGGGATCAGCGAGCAGTACTTC
CDR3: CSVEGISEQYF
J: TRBJ2-7
V: TRBV29-1
size: -
length: 11
D: -

DNA: TGTGCCGCCAAGGACAGGGGGATTGGGGAGCAGTACTTC
CDR3: CAAKDRGIGEQYF
J: TRBJ2-7
V: TRBV28
size: -
length: 13
D: TRBD1

DNA: TGTGCCAGCAGTGAGGGGAACAATGAGCAGTTCTTC
CDR3: CASSEGNNEQFF
J: TRBJ2-1
V: TRBV27
size: -
length: 12
D: -

DNA: TGTGCCAGTGGTTTGGAGACCCAGTACTTC
CDR3: CASGLETQYF
J: TRBJ2-5
V: TRBV2
size: -
length: 10
D: -

DNA: TGCAGCGTCGAGTTTCCAGGGGGCTATGAGCAGTTCTTC
CDR3: CSVEFPGGYEQFF
J: TRBJ2-1
V: TRBV29-1
size: -
length: 13
D: TRBD1

DNA: TGTGCCAGCAGCCTTACCGCGACAGACACCTACGAGCAGTACTTC
CDR3: CASSLTATDTYEQYF
J: TRBJ2-7
V: TRBV7-9
size: few
length: 15
D: -

DNA: TGTGCCTGGGGAGGGGGATTCACCTCCGAGCAGTACTTC
CDR3: CAWGGGFTSEQYF
J: TRBJ2-7
V: TRBV30
size: -
length: 13
D: -

DNA: TGTGCCAGCAGTTTAGATCCCGGGATAACCTACGAGCAGTACTTC
CDR3: CASSLDPGITYEQYF
J: TRBJ2-7
V: TRBV27
size: -
length: 15
D: -

DNA: TGTGCCTGGAGTGTATCGTCCGCTGGGGAGCAGTTCTTC
CDR3: CAWSVSSAGEQFF
J: TRBJ2-1
V: TRBV30
size: -
length: 13
D: -

DNA: TGCAGCGTCGTGACACTCTCTGGGGCCAACGTCCTGACTTTC
CDR3: CSVVTLSGANVLTF
J: TRBJ2-6
V: TRBV29-1
size: -
length: 14
D: -

DNA: TGCAGTGCAAACCCCGGGGGCACGCAGTATTTT
CDR3: CSANPGGTQYF
J: TRBJ2-3
V: TRBV20-1
size: few
length: 11
D: -

DNA: TGTGCCACCAGCAGAGACAGCGGCACGGGGCAGTTCTTC
CDR3: CATSRDSGTGQFF
J: TRBJ2-1
V: TRBV15
size: few
length: 13
D: -

DNA: TGTGCCAGCTCACCCCCGGGGGGGAGTCAGCCCCAGCATTTT
CDR3: CASSPPGGSQPQHF
J: TRBJ1-5
V: TRBV18
size: -
length: 14
D: -

DNA: TGTGCCAGCAGCTCCATCCGGGACAGGGATGAAAGAACTGAAGCTTTCTTT
CDR3: CASSSIRDRDERTEAFF
J: TRBJ1-1
V: TRBV11-2
size: once
length: 17
D: TRBD1

DNA: TGTGCCAGTAGTATAGATGGGGGGTTCGGGGCTGAAGCTTTCTTT
CDR3: CASSIDGGFGAEAFF
J: TRBJ1-1
V: TRBV19
size: -
length: 15
D: -

DNA: TGTGCCACCCTAACTAGCGGGGGCGGGCATGAGCAGTTCTTC
CDR3: CATLTSGGGHEQFF
J: TRBJ2-1
V: TRBV28
size: few
length: 14
D: TRBD2

DNA: TGTGCCAGCAGCTTAGGGGAGACCCAGTACTTC
CDR3: CASSLGETQYF
J: TRBJ2-5
V: TRBV11-2
size: few
length: 11
D: -

DNA: TGTGCCAGCAGCCAAGAGGCGTTCCCGTATAATTCACCCCTCCACTTT
CDR3: CASSQEAFPYNSPLHF
J: TRBJ1-6
V: TRBV4-2
size: -
length: 16
D: -

DNA: TGTGCCAGCAGTGCAGATAGGGTAGAGGGGAGTGAGCAGTTCTTC
CDR3: CASSADRVEGSEQFF
J: TRBJ2-1
V: TRBV25-1
size: few
length: 15
D: -

DNA: TGTGCCTGGAGTGCGCAGGGCCATGAGCAGTTCTTC
CDR3: CAWSAQGHEQFF
J: TRBJ2-1
V: TRBV30
size: -
length: 12
D: -

DNA: TGTGCCAGCAGCTTGGGTGCAGGGGATGAAAAACTGTTTTTT
CDR3: CASSLGAGDEKLFF
J: TRBJ1-4
V: TRBV5-6
size: -
length: 14
D: -

DNA: TGTGCCAGCAGTGAAGGCACAGGCGCTAGCACAGATACGCAGTATTTT
CDR3: CASSEGTGASTDTQYF
J: TRBJ2-3
V: TRBV25-1
size: few
length: 16
D: -

DNA: TGTGCCAGCAGTTTTGAGGCCTACGAGCAGTACTTC
CDR3: CASSFEAYEQYF
J: TRBJ2-7
V: TRBV25-1
size: -
length: 12
D: -

DNA: TGCAGCGTTGATAAGGATTACGAGCAGTACTTC
CDR3: CSVDKDYEQYF
J: TRBJ2-7
V: TRBV29-1
size: few
length: 11
D: -

DNA: TGTGCCAGCAGCGGGGGACTTCCAGAGCAGTTCTTC
CDR3: CASSGGLPEQFF
J: TRBJ2-1
V: TRBV7-8
size: -
length: 12
D: -

DNA: TGCGCCAGCAGCCAAGATCCGGGGAGGCCCACCTACGAGCAGTACTTC
CDR3: CASSQDPGRPTYEQYF
J: TRBJ2-7
V: TRBV4-1
size: -
length: 16
D: -

DNA: TGTGCCAGCAGTTTCTTGGGGGCTGCTACCCACGAGCAGTACTTC
CDR3: CASSFLGAATHEQYF
J: TRBJ2-7
V: TRBV27
size: -
length: 15
D: -

DNA: TGCAGCGTTGAGGCCGGAACTGAAGCTTTCTTT
CDR3: CSVEAGTEAFF
J: TRBJ1-1
V: TRBV29-1
size: -
length: 11
D: -

DNA: TGCAGCGTGAGTCGGGACATTGAAGAGACCCAGTACTTC
CDR3: CSVSRDIEETQYF
J: TRBJ2-5
V: TRBV29-1
size: -
length: 13
D: -

DNA: TGCAGCGTTGTCGGGACAGGGAACTATGGCTACACCTTC
CDR3: CSVVGTGNYGYTF
J: TRBJ1-2
V: TRBV29-1
size: few
length: 13
D: TRBD1

DNA: TGCAGTGCTAGAGATGACTATGGCTACACCTTC
CDR3: CSARDDYGYTF
J: TRBJ1-2
V: TRBV20-1
size: -
length: 11
D: -

DNA: TGCGCCAGCTCTTCGGTTCAGGGAACTGAAGCTTTCTTT
CDR3: CASSSVQGTEAFF
J: TRBJ1-1
V: TRBV4-1
size: -
length: 13
D: -

DNA: TGTGCCAGCCGAACCAGCCAAGAGACCCAGTACTTC
CDR3: CASRTSQETQYF
J: TRBJ2-5
V: TRBV7-9
size: -
length: 12
D: -

DNA: TGCAGCGTTGAAGGGGACAGTTGGGGCTACACCTTC
CDR3: CSVEGDSWGYTF
J: TRBJ1-2
V: TRBV29-1
size: -
length: 12
D: TRBD1

DNA: TGTGCCAGCAGAATATACAATGAGCAGTTCTTC
CDR3: CASRIYNEQFF
J: TRBJ2-1
V: TRBV11-2
size: -
length: 11
D: -

DNA: TGTGCCAGCAGCCTTGACAGGGGGCAATTTTACGAGCAGTACTTC
CDR3: CASSLDRGQFYEQYF
J: TRBJ2-7
V: TRBV7-9
size: -
length: 15
D: TRBD1

DNA: TGCAGCGTTGAAGATTCATTAGGCAAAAACATTCAGTACTTC
CDR3: CSVEDSLGKNIQYF
J: TRBJ2-4
V: TRBV29-1
size: few
length: 14
D: -

DNA: TGTGCCTGGAGCGATACTAGCGGAGACAATGAGCAGTTCTTC
CDR3: CAWSDTSGDNEQFF
J: TRBJ2-1
V: TRBV30
size: -
length: 14
D: TRBD2

DNA: TGTGCCAGCTCACCACCGGTGGAAGGGCTTGGAGAGACCCAGTACTTC
CDR3: CASSPPVEGLGETQYF
J: TRBJ2-5
V: TRBV18
size: -
length: 16
D: -

DNA: TGTGCCTGGAGTGGCGAGGTGAACTATGGCTACACCTTC
CDR3: CAWSGEVNYGYTF
J: TRBJ1-2
V: TRBV30
size: once
length: 13
D: -

DNA: TGTGCCAGTCTGGGGGGAGAGACCCAGTACTTC
CDR3: CASLGGETQYF
J: TRBJ2-5
V: TRBV6-5
size: -
length: 11
D: -

DNA: TGTGCCAGGACAGGGTTCTTGGATGAGCAGTTCTTC
CDR3: CARTGFLDEQFF
J: TRBJ2-1
V: TRBV2
size: few
length: 12
D: TRBD1

DNA: TGTGCCTGGAGTGCCCCACAGGGGGGCCCCTACGAGCAGTACTTC
CDR3: CAWSAPQGGPYEQYF
J: TRBJ2-7
V: TRBV30
size: -
length: 15
D: TRBD1

DNA: TGTGCCAGCAGCTTTCAGGGGGGGAATCAGCCCCAGCATTTT
CDR3: CASSFQGGNQPQHF
J: TRBJ1-5
V: TRBV5-6
size: -
length: 14
D: TRBD1

DNA: TGTGCCAGCAGTTGGGGCCCGTTGGGAGGTGAGCAGTTCTTC
CDR3: CASSWGPLGGEQFF
J: TRBJ2-1
V: TRBV27
size: -
length: 14
D: -

DNA: TGTGCCTGGAACACAGGGTCTAGCACAGATACGCAGTATTTT
CDR3: CAWNTGSSTDTQYF
J: TRBJ2-3
V: TRBV30
size: -
length: 14
D: -

DNA: TGTGCCAGCAGCGTAGGAGGGGGGATCGACGAGCAGTACTTC
CDR3: CASSVGGGIDEQYF
J: TRBJ2-7
V: TRBV9
size: once
length: 14
D: -

DNA: TGCAGCGTTGAAGTCATACTAGCGGGGGACAATGAGCAGTTCTTC
CDR3: CSVEVILAGDNEQFF
J: TRBJ2-1
V: TRBV29-1
size: few
length: 15
D: TRBD2

DNA: TGTGCCAGCAGTGTAGACGGATACGACGGCTATGGCTACACCTTC
CDR3: CASSVDGYDGYGYTF
J: TRBJ1-2
V: TRBV6-1
size: few
length: 15
D: -

DNA: TGTGCCAGTAGTATAGATGTTCACTACGAGCAGTACTTC
CDR3: CASSIDVHYEQYF
J: TRBJ2-7
V: TRBV19
size: -
length: 13
D: -

DNA: TGCAGCGTTGAAGACCGATATAGGGACACTGAAGCTTTCTTT
CDR3: CSVEDRYRDTEAFF
J: TRBJ1-1
V: TRBV29-1
size: -
length: 14
D: -

DNA: TGTGCCTGGAGTGTAAACAGAATCTACGAGCAGTACTTC
CDR3: CAWSVNRIYEQYF
J: TRBJ2-7
V: TRBV30
size: few
length: 13
D: -

DNA: TGTGCCAGCAGCACAACATCGGACGGTTACAATGAGCAGTTCTTC
CDR3: CASSTTSDGYNEQFF
J: TRBJ2-1
V: TRBV7-9
size: -
length: 15
D: -

DNA: TGTGCCTGGAGTAGTGGGCTAGCGGGGAATGAGCAGTTCTTC
CDR3: CAWSSGLAGNEQFF
J: TRBJ2-1
V: TRBV30
size: -
length: 14
D: TRBD2